This T cell receptor (beta chain) derives from a study of early T cells in non-severe SARS-CoV-2 infection. Via MiXCR, TCRdb re-called the 5' RACE reads, giving one row per CDR3 protein. Of about 77,000 distinct CDR3 sequences detected, about 17% appear once; the ten largest clones hold about 3%. J gave up 2 bases and V 6 bases, and 4 bases lay outside the gene matches. Germline V gene data show CDR1 as MNHNY and CDR2 as SVGAGI (reference sequence). This CDR3 spans 16 amino acids. The chain links TRBV6-6 to TRBJ2-2; TRBD1 agrees at 12 bases. The sample was whole blood. This TCR came from an adult who was a healthcare worker with PCR-confirmed SARS-CoV-2 infection or an uninfected control (not recorded which). The CDR3 loop is CASSKGTGGNTGELFF. DNA for the CDR3: TGTGCCAGCAGCAAGGGGACAGGGGGCAACACCGGGGAGCTGTTTTTT.